This T cell receptor beta chain emerged from a study of glioma-infiltrating T cells after dendritic cell vaccination. General study results and limits: No direct clonality-survival link was found; a diverse polyclonal response may matter.

Notes on this clone: The antigen remains unidentified.

The V and J ends lost 6 bases and 2 bases respectively, with 13 bases between them. The CDR3 sequence is 15 residues long. Germline V gene lookup returns CDR1 MNHNY and CDR2 SVGAGI (reference sequence). Primers: 60 V beta forward and 13 J beta reverse. Sequencing was performed with immunoSEQ multiplex PCR; in TCRdb, only in-frame clones are kept and a portion is missing. The table has about 64,000 clones, around nine tenths seen once; the top ten hold roughly 10%. The time point denotes: after dendritic cell vaccination, including at tumor progression/relapse. The sequence was obtained from a human donor with glioblastoma. This rearrangement joins TRBV6-6 to TRBJ2-2, with D possibly matching TRBD2 (5 bases). Specimen: blood, collected after dendritic cell vaccination. The CDR3 sequence is CASSPQSGNTGELFF. CDR3 coding DNA: TGTGCCAGCAGCCCACAAAGCGGAAACACCGGGGAGCTGTTTTTT.